This TCR beta chain was observed in a study of cytomegalovirus exposure and HLA in healthy donors. Trimming pared 0 bases from V and 7 bases from J, leaving 18 bases between. The germline V gene has CDR1 LGHNA and CDR2 YNFKEQ. This CDR3 has 16 residues. PCR involved 60 Vbeta and 13 Jbeta primers. Methods used by the authors: In a later analysis, the count reached some 75 million unique TCR beta chains, with 10 million to 14 million shared. Method: immunoSEQ multiplex PCR; TCRdb's copy keeps in-frame clones and lacks some. From that table come the V and J calls and clone size; the DNA was used to work out D and trimming. The table lists about 130,000 clones, less than 75% of them singletons. Findings of the study overall: Across all donors, roughly uniform sequencing depth was an assumption of the presence/absence analyses.

This clone was observed once. Antigen: not known. Source material: PBMCs. The sequence was obtained from a woman aged 35 to 49 in good health and CMV-seropositive. The chain recombines TRBV4-2 with TRBJ1-2, with TRBD1 as a possible D gene (5 bases). The CDR3 region has the DNA TGTGCCAGCAGCCAAGATATCGCCAGGGACTTAGTTGGCTACACCTTC. Residues: CASSQDIARDLVGYTF.